One sample yielded the 8 T cell receptor beta chains listed below, sequenced in a study of T cell repertoires in cytomegalovirus infection. No antigen has been identified for these receptors. MiXCR, applied by TCRdb to the reads, yields one record per CDR3 protein. The sample holds a few hundred thousand distinct CDR3 sequences, 35% to 50% seen once. The sample consisted of cultured PBMCs, taken from culture after CMV antigen stimulation. All receptors come from a human donor in good health (CMV status not recorded). Some clones in this sample may be carry-over from other donors' samples.

This clonotype was seen more than once but under ten times. The chain combines TRBV20-1 with TRBJ1-4, with a weak D call TRBD1 (5 bases). The CDR3 covers 16 residues. V lost 0 bases and J 8 bases, leaving 19 bases between the germline ends. Germline CDR1 and CDR2: DFQATT and SNEGSKA (reference sequence). The CDR3 DNA is TGCAGTGCTAGAGACAGGGAGAGGGGTAGTGCCGAAAAACTGTTTTTT. It specifies CSARDRERGSAEKLFF.

Comments on this clonotype: A much larger clone is a single base away; this may be a read error. The CDR3 sequence is CASNRLAGAEVDTQYF. The CDR3 DNA reads as TGTGCCAGCAACAGACTAGCGGGAGCGGAAGTGGATACGCAGTATTTT. The genes are TRBV7-2 and TRBJ2-3; 12 bases fit TRBD2. V was pared by 7 bases and J by 6 bases, with 11 bases of the junction left unmatched. Germline CDR1 and CDR2: SGHTA and FQGNSA. The CDR3 is made up of 16 amino acids.

This clonotype has a handful of counts. CDR3 sequence: CATRRTVGETQYF. In nucleotides, the CDR3 is TGTGCCACCCGACGCACGGTCGGGGAGACCCAGTACTTC. This sequence joins TRBV15 and TRBJ2-5; D is unclear. The germline CDR1 and CDR2 sequences are LNHNV and YYDKDF (reference sequence). Trimming removed 8 bases at V and 5 bases at J, with 15 bases between. The CDR3 is 13 amino acids.

There are many counts of this clonotype. The chain combines TRBV7-2 with TRBJ1-1; 8 bases fit TRBD1. V lost 5 bases to trimming and J lost 3 bases; unmatched junction nucleotides: 8. Germline V gene lookup returns CDR1 SGHTA and CDR2 FQGNSA. The CDR3 runs to 15 residues. CDR3 in amino acids: CASSTGGYQDTEAFF. Written as DNA, the CDR3 is TGTGCCAGCAGCACAGGGGGTTATCAGGACACTGAAGCTTTCTTT.

This clonotype was observed a handful of times. V usage is TRBV7-2 and J usage is TRBJ2-3; tentative D call: TRBD2 (6 bases). Germline values: CDR1 SGHTA, CDR2 FQGNSA. The CDR3 consists of 15 residues. V was trimmed by 6 bases and J by 5 bases, leaving 18 bases between them. CDR3 loop: CASSYRRGRQDTQYF. The CDR3 nucleotides read TGTGCCAGCAGTTACCGCCGGGGGAGGCAAGATACGCAGTATTTT. Full variable domain (missing parts from reference TRBV7-2 and TRBJ2-3): GAGVSQSPSNKVTEKGKDVELRCDPISGHTALYWYRQSLGQGLEFLIYFQGNSAPDKSGLPSDRFSAERTGGSVSTLTIQRTQQEDSAVYLCASSYRRGRQDTQYFGPGTRLTVL.

The CDR3 loop is CASSRRGTYPGEQYF. CDR3 nucleotides: TGCGCCAGCAGCCGCCGAGGGACTTACCCTGGCGAGCAGTACTTC. The rearrangement links TRBV5-1 to TRBJ2-7, with D maybe TRBD2 (6 bases). Germline V lookup: CDR1 SGHRS, CDR2 YFSETQ. The CDR3 length is 15 residues. The V end was cut by 4 bases, the J end by 6 bases, with 20 bases between.

The V gene is TRBV28, the J gene TRBJ2-1; 7 nucleotides match TRBD1. The CDR3 contains 12 residues. The V segment lost 5 bases and the J segment 10 bases; nucleotides outside the gene matches: 5. From germline, CDR1 is MDHEN and CDR2 SYDVKM. The DNA of the CDR3 is TGTGCCAGCAGTGGGGACAGTAGGGAGCAGTTCTTC. Its translation is CASSGDSREQFF.

This chain joins TRBV20-1 and TRBJ2-3, with D unresolved. The V gene's germline CDR1 is DFQATT and CDR2 SNEGSKA (reference sequence). V dropped 8 bases and J dropped 4 bases, with 13 bases sitting between them. CDR3 length: 12 residues. The CDR3 nucleotides read TGCAGTCCAGGAAGAGCCTCAGATACGCAGTATTTT. It encodes CSPGRASDTQYF.